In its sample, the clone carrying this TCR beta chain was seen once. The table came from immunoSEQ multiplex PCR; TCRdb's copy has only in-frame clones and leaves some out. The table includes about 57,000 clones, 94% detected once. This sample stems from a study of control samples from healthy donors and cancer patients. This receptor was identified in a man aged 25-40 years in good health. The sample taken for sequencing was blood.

As DNA, the CDR3 is TGTGCCAGCAGCTTAGGTAGGCTAGCGGGAGGACGCTCCTACGAGCAGTACTTC. This sequence encodes CASSLGRLAGGRSYEQYF. The rearrangement uses TRBV5-6 and TRBJ2-7; 11 positions agree with TRBD2. This CDR3 spans 18 amino acids. The germline CDR1 and CDR2 sequences are SGHDT and YYEEEE. The ends lost 2 bases at V and 0 bases at J; junction bases unmatched: 10.